The text below deals with one T cell receptor (beta chain). What it binds is unknown. The sample belongs to a study of cytomegalovirus exposure and HLA in healthy donors. Overall study results and limits: Investigators reported under 200 TCR beta chains as tied to cytomegalovirus. The authors later found most CMV-associated TCR beta chains appeared HLA-restricted. A few of the chains that were CMV-associated were confirmed in vitro to be specific for CMV antigens.

Use of 60 Vbeta and 13 Jbeta primers characterized the PCR. The assay was immunoSEQ multiplex PCR, and TCRdb's table has in-frame clones only and misses some. The sample lists roughly 93,000 clones, around 78% seen once, with 0.45% to 0.6% in the top ten. CDR1 and CDR2 (germline): SGHAT, FQNNGV. The CDR3 is 14 residues long. Trimming pared 10 bases from V and 3 bases from J, leaving 18 bases between. The V call is TRBV11-2, the J call TRBJ1-1; maybe TRBD1 (5 bases). The sequence derives from a young man in good health and CMV-seronegative. Specimen: PBMCs. The CDR3 protein is CATLMGGRDTEAFF. In nucleotides, the CDR3 is TGTGCCACCTTAATGGGGGGGAGAGACACTGAAGCTTTCTTT.